This T cell receptor beta chain was obtained from a study of blood T cell repertoires in COVID-19. At the level of the study: COVID-19 samples from acute and convalescent phases originated in the United States, Italy and Spain.

The CDR3 sequence is 13 residues long. Germline CDR1 SGHAT, CDR2 FQDESV (reference sequence). The V and J ends lost 5 bases and 5 bases respectively, with 12 bases between them. Per the study methods: Reference gene primer amplification yielded estimated nucleated cell counts. The assay was immunoSEQ multiplex PCR, and TCRdb's table has in-frame clones only and misses some. That table is the source of V, J and clone size, and D and trimming were worked out from the DNA. The sample contains fewer than 300,000 clones, 84% of which appear only once. The Seattle patients, enrolled during active infection, were followed longitudinally.

Sequencing used peripheral blood. This rearrangement joins TRBV11-1 to TRBJ2-5, with a weak D call TRBD1 (5 bases). The clonotype originates from a person aged 70 to 80 with COVID-19, enrolled during active disease. The CDR3, as DNA: TGTGCCAGCAGCAGCAGGGTCTTGGAGACCCAGTACTTC. Translating it yields CASSSRVLETQYF.